One sample yielded the 12 T cell receptor beta chains listed below, sequenced in a study of T cell repertoires in aging, cancer and after chemotherapy. Multiplex touch-down PCR with TRB-A/B primers amplified rearranged V-D-J TRB sequences. MiXCR was run by TCRdb on the multiplex PCR reads, yielding one entry per CDR3 protein. Among fewer than 9,000 distinct CDR3 sequences listed, under 35% were seen once. Peripheral blood genomic DNA, not sorted cells or RNA, was the template. Sequenced material: blood. The receptors here all came from a human donor in good health.

This clonotype was picked up a small number of times. V usage is TRBV7-2 and J usage is TRBJ2-1, with TRBD2 matching 12 bases. The V segment lost 5 bases and the J segment 5 bases; nucleotides outside the gene matches: 10. This CDR3 contains 17 residues. Germline lookup yields CDR1 SGHTA and CDR2 FQGNSA. Here the CDR3 DNA reads TGTGCCAGCAGCATATCCTCTAGCGGGGGGGGAAACAATGAGCAGTTCTTC. Residues: CASSISSSGGGNNEQFF.

In this sample, this clonotype turned up a few times. This chain uses TRBV5-4 with TRBJ2-3, with D possibly TRBD2 on 6 matching bases. Germline V lookup: CDR1 SGHNT, CDR2 YYREEE (reference sequence). This CDR3 comprises 14 residues. Trimming left V 4 bases short and J 6 bases short, with 15 bases between. The CDR3 is CASSGETSHDTQYF. The CDR3 DNA follows: TGTGCCAGCAGCGGGGAGACTAGTCACGATACGCAGTATTTT.

The rearrangement uses TRBV30 and TRBJ1-3; no firm D call. V lost 4 bases, J lost 0 bases, and 16 bases lay in between. CDR1 GTSNPN and CDR2 SVGIG come from the germline V gene (reference sequence). The CDR3 has 16 amino acids. The CDR3 loop reads CAWTHILQSSGNTIYF. In nucleotides, the CDR3 is TGTGCCTGGACCCATATATTACAGTCCTCTGGAAACACCATATATTTT.

This clonotype was seen more than once but under ten times. The V call is TRBV7-2, the J call TRBJ1-5, with 10 bases lining up with TRBD1. After removal of 5 bases from V and 0 bases from J, the junction contained 10 bases not matched to a gene. The CDR3 totals 18 residues. The V gene's germline CDR1 is SGHTA and CDR2 FQGNSA. CDR3 bases: TGTGCCAGCAGCCCGGGACAGGGGATAGCCTATAGCAATCAGCCCCAGCATTTT. Translating it yields CASSPGQGIAYSNQPQHF.

This CDR3 is CASSPDRVRGELFF. The DNA for the CDR3 is TGTGCCAGCTCACCCGACAGGGTCCGGGGGGAGCTGTTTTTT. The gene calls are TRBV18 and TRBJ2-2, with TRBD1 identical over 7 bases. Unmatched junction bases numbered 6, after V lost 3 bases and J lost 8 bases. This CDR3 has 14 amino acids. Germline CDR1 and CDR2: KGHSH and LQKENI.

The chain recombines TRBV12-3 or TRBV12-4 with TRBJ1-5; 7 nucleotides align to TRBD1. The CDR3 contains 15 residues. J gave up 1 base and V 6 bases, and 6 bases lay outside the gene matches. The chain's CDR3 is CASRKGGLSNQPQHF. For the CDR3, the DNA is TGTGCCAGCAGGAAAGGGGGCCTGAGCAATCAGCCCCAGCATTTT.

The rearrangement joins TRBV7-9 to TRBJ2-2, with a tentative D call TRBD2 (5 bases). Germline CDR1 reads SEHNR; CDR2 reads FQNEAQ (reference sequence). The V gene lost 5 bases and the J gene lost 2 bases, with 15 bases spanning the gap. The CDR3 loop spans 16 amino acids. For the CDR3, the DNA is TGTGCCAGCAGCCCCCCCGAGGGCACTAACACCGGGGAGCTGTTTTTT. As protein: CASSPPEGTNTGELFF.

The chain combines TRBV27 with TRBJ1-1, with D unclear. There are 15 residues in the CDR3. The V end was cut by 6 bases, the J end by 1 base, with 15 bases between. Germline assignment: CDR1 MNHEY and CDR2 SMNVEV (reference sequence). CDR3 nucleotide sequence: TGTGCCAGCAGGACCTACTACACAAAGAACACTGAAGCTTTCTTT. This encodes CASRTYYTKNTEAFF.

The chain couples TRBV7-6 to TRBJ2-1, with 9 bases that match TRBD1. The V gene end was trimmed by 3 bases and the J gene end by 4 bases; junction bases not matched to a gene: 4. Germline V gene sequence: CDR1 SGHVS, CDR2 FNYEAQ. This CDR3 is built from 15 residues. The CDR3 reads CASSLGTGIYNEQFF. CDR3 coding DNA: TGTGCCAGCAGCTTGGGGACAGGGATTTACAATGAGCAGTTCTTC.

V usage is TRBV6-1 and J usage is TRBJ1-5; 8 bases line up with TRBD1. This CDR3 spans 13 amino acids. Looked up from germline, CDR1 is MNHNS and CDR2 is SASEGT. The trim removed 8 bases at V and 5 bases at J, leaving 5 bases unmatched. The CDR3 is CASSLTGDQPQHF. Written as DNA, the CDR3 is TGTGCCAGCTCTCTGACAGGGGATCAGCCCCAGCATTTT.

This clonotype has only a few counts. V usage is TRBV19 and J usage is TRBJ2-1; TRBD2 agrees at 9 bases. Per germline, CDR1 LNHDA and CDR2 SQIVND (reference sequence). The CDR3 runs 15 residues. V shed 2 bases and J 9 bases; nucleotides not matched to a gene: 8. CDR3 nucleotides: TGTGCCAGTAGTATATCCGCGGGGGGGCCTTCTGAGCAGTTCTTC. Translation gives CASSISAGGPSEQFF.

This clonotype is medium-sized (0.01 to 0.1%) by share. The rearrangement joins TRBV15 to TRBJ1-6; maybe TRBD1 (5 bases). CDR1 LNHNV and CDR2 YYDKDF come from the germline V gene (reference sequence). Trimming removed 3 bases at V and 8 bases at J, with 5 bases between. This CDR3 comprises 12 residues. CDR3 nucleotide sequence: TGTGCCACCAGCAGGGGACATTCACCCCTCCACTTT. Amino acid sequence: CATSRGHSPLHF. The full variable domain, completed using reference TRBV15 and TRBJ1-6, is DAMVIQNPRYQVTQFGKPVTLSCSQTLNHNVMYWYQQKSSQAPKLLFHYYDKDFNNEADTPDNFQSRRPNTSFCFLDIRSPGLGDTAMYLCATSRGHSPLHFGNGTRLTVT.